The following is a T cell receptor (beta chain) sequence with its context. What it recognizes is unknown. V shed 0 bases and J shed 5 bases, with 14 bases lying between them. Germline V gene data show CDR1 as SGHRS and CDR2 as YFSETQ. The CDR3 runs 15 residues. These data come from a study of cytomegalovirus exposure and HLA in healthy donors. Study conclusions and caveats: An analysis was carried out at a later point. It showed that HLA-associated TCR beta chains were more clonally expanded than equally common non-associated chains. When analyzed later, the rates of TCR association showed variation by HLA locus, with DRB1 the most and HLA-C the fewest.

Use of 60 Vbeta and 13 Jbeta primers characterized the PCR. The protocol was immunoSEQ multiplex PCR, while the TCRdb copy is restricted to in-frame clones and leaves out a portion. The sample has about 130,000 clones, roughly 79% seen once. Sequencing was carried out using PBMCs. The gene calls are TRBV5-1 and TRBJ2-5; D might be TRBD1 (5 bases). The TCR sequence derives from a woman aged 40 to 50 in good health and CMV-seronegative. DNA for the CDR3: TGCGCCAGCAGCTTGGGAACAGGTCTGGGGGAGACCCAGTACTTC. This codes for CASSLGTGLGETQYF.